This T cell receptor beta chain was identified in a study of T cells in women clearing cervical HPV infection. Measured with immunoSEQ multiplex PCR; TCRdb has only the in-frame clones, and not every one. This table lists roughly 20,000 clones. Worth noting for this clone: The read falls 3 residues short of the CDR3 end, and the missing part is taken from the germline J gene.

J was trimmed by 5 bases and V by 3 bases; bases with no gene match: 1. Germline V lookup: CDR1 SEHNR, CDR2 FQNEAQ (reference sequence). The CDR3 runs to 14 residues. The chain carries TRBV7-9 and TRBJ1-3, with TRBD1 matching over 10 bases. The sequenced sample was blood buffy coat. This TCR was sampled from a woman aged 18 to 75 with a cervical HPV16 infection that either progressed to CIN3+ or cleared (not recorded which). Incomplete CDR3 DNA: TGTGCCAGCAGCTTGACAGGGGGCAGAAACACC. This codes for CASSLTGGRNT. In full, the CDR3 reads CASSLTGGRNTIYF.